The 30 T cell receptor beta chains below all came from one sample that was sequenced in a study of T-cell reconstitution after alpha-beta-depleted transplantation in children. Unique molecular identifiers featured in how the TCRbeta library was prepared. TCRdb independently ran MiXCR on the PCR reads; one entry per CDR3 protein. Here the sample spans around 270,000 distinct CDR3 sequences, around 10% being singletons. Sample: PBMCs, taken before TCRalphabeta/CD19-depleted stem cell transplant. Receptors were obtained from a boy under two years old with acute myeloid leukemia, due to receive a stem cell transplant.

J is TRBJ2-7 and V is TRBV25-1, with D possibly being TRBD1 (6 bases). Germline V gene lookup returns CDR1 MGHDK and CDR2 SYGVNS. Trimming stripped 4 bases from V and 4 bases from J, with 20 bases between. The length of the CDR3 is 16 residues. CDR3 sequence (DNA): TGTGCCAGCAGTGGCATTACAGGGAAGGTCGGTTACGAGCAGTACTTC. Its protein is CASSGITGKVGYEQYF.

This clonotype was seen ten or more times. This chain connects TRBV20-1 to TRBJ1-1; TRBD1 agrees at 7 bases. CDR3 size: 15 residues. The J segment lost 13 bases and the V segment lost 0 bases, leaving 17 bases of the junction unmatched. Germline loops: CDR1 DFQATT, CDR2 SNEGSKA (reference sequence). The CDR3 DNA reads TGCAGTGCTAGAGATAGGGGGCCGGGAAATCTGGGAGTTTTCTTT. It codes for CSARDRGPGNLGVFF.

In this sample, this clonotype turned up a few times. The J gene is TRBJ2-6, the V gene TRBV7-3, with 7 bases aligning to TRBD1. Germline CDR1 reads SGHTA; CDR2 reads FQGTGA. V was clipped by 5 bases and J by 2 bases; unmatched bases: 3. The CDR3 totals 15 residues. CDR3 residues: CASSDQGAGANVLTF. The CDR3 bases are TGTGCCAGCAGCGATCAGGGGGCTGGGGCCAACGTCCTGACTTTC.

This clonotype has only a few counts. The chain combines TRBV29-1 with TRBJ2-7, with 7 nucleotides matching TRBD1. Germline loops: CDR1 SQVTM, CDR2 ANQGSEA. This CDR3 is built from 13 residues. V shed 8 bases, J shed 3 bases, and the junction held 10 bases outside the gene matches. In DNA, the CDR3 is TGCAGCTTCGAGGGGGCTGGAAGCTACGAGCAGTACTTC. Its translation: CSFEGAGSYEQYF.

In its sample, this clonotype was seen many times. CDR3 sequence reads: CASSGGQGYEQYF. In nucleotides, the CDR3 is TGTGCCAGCAGCGGAGGACAGGGTTACGAGCAGTACTTC. V is TRBV9 and J is TRBJ2-7, with TRBD1 identical over 8 bases. Looked up from germline, CDR1 is SGDLS and CDR2 is YYNGEE. The CDR3 is 13 amino acids. Trimming removed 3 bases from V and 4 bases from J; junction bases left unmatched: 3.

This clonotype was observed at least ten times. This sequence joins TRBV7-3 and TRBJ2-7, with D possibly matching TRBD1 (6 bases). Deletions cut 4 bases from V and 3 bases from J, with 10 bases between. CDR3 length: 13 residues. Germline V gene data show CDR1 as SGHTA and CDR2 as FQGTGA. Here the CDR3 reads CASSSGQFYEQYF. The CDR3 DNA sequence: TGTGCCAGCAGCTCCGGACAGTTCTACGAGCAGTACTTC.

In its sample, this clonotype was seen many times. The chain uses TRBV7-2 and TRBJ2-1, with 12 bases aligning to TRBD2. The length of the CDR3 is 15 residues. Germline V gene sequence: CDR1 SGHTA, CDR2 FQGNSA. Trimming at V came to 5 bases and at J to 6 bases, leaving 5 bases not matched to a gene. The CDR3 bases are TGTGCCAGCAGCCCTAGCGGGGGGGCCTTCAATGAGCAGTTCTTC. Encoded protein: CASSPSGGAFNEQFF.

The DNA for the CDR3 is TGTGCCAGCAGCCAAGCGGACAGGGGTTCCCAAGAGACCCAGTACTTC. Translating gives CASSQADRGSQETQYF. The rearrangement joins TRBV3-1 to TRBJ2-5; 9 nucleotides match TRBD1. V shed 1 base, J shed 1 base, and the junction held 4 bases outside the gene matches. Germline CDR1 is LGHDT and CDR2 is YNNKEL (reference sequence). The CDR3 is 16 amino acids.

This clonotype was observed at least ten times. The chain is built from TRBV7-2 and TRBJ2-4; the D gene is possibly TRBD1 (6 bases). The germline V and J ends were trimmed by 1 base and 1 base, with 8 bases remaining between them. The CDR3 is 15 residues long. CDR1 SGHTA and CDR2 FQGNSA come from the germline V gene. CDR3 sequence (DNA): TGTGCCAGCAGCTTAGATAGGGGGGCCAAAAACATTCAGTACTTC. Residues: CASSLDRGAKNIQYF.

Many counts were recorded for this clonotype. The chain recombines TRBV20-1 with TRBJ1-1; D is undetermined. This CDR3 contains 12 residues. The germline CDR1 and CDR2 sequences are DFQATT and SNEGSKA (reference sequence). V was trimmed by 3 bases and J by 4 bases, leaving 9 bases between them. CDR3 bases: TGCAGTGCTAGCCGGGCTTTCACTGAAGCTTTCTTT. Protein sequence: CSASRAFTEAFF.

At least ten counts were recorded for this clonotype. This chain uses TRBV12-3 or TRBV12-4 with TRBJ2-5; D is ambiguous. The ends were cut back, 8 bases at V and 4 bases at J, with 14 bases in the middle. The length of the CDR3 is 13 residues. DNA for the CDR3: TGTGCCAGCCTGGACGGCTTTGGAGAGACCCAGTACTTC. It encodes CASLDGFGETQYF.

The J gene is TRBJ2-3, the V gene TRBV23-1; possible D gene TRBD2, 5 bases. TRBV23-1 has ORF status, its function being uncertain. Trimming took off 6 bases at V and 2 bases at J, with 18 bases between the two ends. This CDR3 spans 16 amino acids. CDR3 sequence reads: CASSPGWGPSTDTQYF. Here the CDR3 DNA reads TGCGCCAGCAGCCCGGGGTGGGGTCCCTCCACAGATACGCAGTATTTT.

This clonotype occurred a few times. The rearrangement links TRBV5-6 to TRBJ1-1; D is undetermined. Trimming took 0 bases from V and 3 from J, leaving 12 bases between them. The germline V gene encodes CDR1 SGHDT and CDR2 YYEEEE. This CDR3 region has 15 residues. CDR3 DNA sequence: TGTGCCAGCAGCTTGGAGTGGAGGATAGACACTGAAGCTTTCTTT. Its protein is CASSLEWRIDTEAFF.

Many counts were recorded for this clonotype. The CDR3 DNA reads as TGTGCCACCAGCAGAGATTTACGCAGGGGGTCCTACGAGCAGTACTTC. It encodes CATSRDLRRGSYEQYF. V is TRBV15 and J is TRBJ2-7, with 7 bases fitting TRBD1. V was clipped by 0 bases and J by 1 base; unmatched bases: 6. CDR3 size: 16 residues. The germline CDR1 and CDR2 sequences are LNHNV and YYDKDF (reference sequence). The full variable domain, in which reference TRBV15 and TRBJ2-7 provide the parts outside the CDR3, is DAMVIQNPRYQVTQFGKPVTLSCSQTLNHNVMYWYQQKSSQAPKLLFHYYDKDFNNEADTPDNFQSRRPNTSFCFLDIRSPGLGDTAMYLCATSRDLRRGSYEQYFGPGTRLTVT.

At least ten counts were recorded for this clonotype. CDR3 nucleotide sequence: TGTGCCAGCAGTTTAGAAGAAAAACTGTTTTTT. It specifies CASSLEEKLFF. The chain uses TRBV28 and TRBJ1-4; D gene uncertain. Deletions cut 2 bases from V and 8 bases from J, with 3 bases between. The CDR3 runs 11 residues. CDR1 is MDHEN and CDR2 is SYDVKM in the germline V gene.

This clonotype was seen at least ten times. This rearrangement joins TRBV5-1 to TRBJ2-5, with D uncertain. CDR3 length: 12 residues. V was trimmed by 0 bases and J by 0 bases, leaving 0 bases between them. CDR1 and CDR2 from the germline V gene are SGHRS and YFSETQ. The CDR3 coding sequence is TGCGCCAGCAGCTTGGACCAAGAGACCCAGTACTTC. Its translation is CASSLDQETQYF.

This clonotype was counted at least ten times. The chain has TRBV28 and TRBJ1-3, with unresolved D. Trimming took off 4 bases at V and 5 bases at J, with 6 bases between the two ends. Germline V lookup: CDR1 MDHEN, CDR2 SYDVKM. The CDR3 is 12 residues long. CDR3 loop: CASSWERNTIYF. The CDR3 DNA reads as TGTGCCAGCAGTTGGGAGAGAAACACCATATATTTT.

The rearrangement links TRBV29-1 to TRBJ1-1; D is unclear. From germline, CDR1 is SQVTM and CDR2 ANQGSEA. The CDR3 spans 11 residues. Trimming stripped 3 bases from V and 11 bases from J, with 13 bases between. The CDR3 reads CSVEERRMAFF. In DNA form, the CDR3 reads TGCAGCGTTGAGGAAAGAAGAATGGCTTTCTTT.

V usage is TRBV4-3 and J usage is TRBJ2-5; 8 bases line up with TRBD1. The germline V gene encodes CDR1 LGHNA and CDR2 YSLEER. The CDR3 is 17 residues long. Trimming removed 1 base from V and 3 bases from J; junction bases left unmatched: 10. The CDR3 nucleotides read TGCGCCAGCAGCCAAGGCAGCGGCTGGGACAGGAAAGAGACCCAGTACTTC. Translating gives CASSQGSGWDRKETQYF.

The genes are TRBV10-3 and TRBJ2-7; 8 bases map to TRBD1. This CDR3 has 16 residues. J gave up 3 bases and V 3 bases, and 10 bases lay outside the gene matches. CDR1 is ENHRY, CDR2 SYGVKD, per germline. The chain's CDR3 is CAISDSRGPRFYEQYF. DNA of the CDR3: TGTGCCATCAGTGACTCCAGGGGGCCCCGCTTCTACGAGCAGTACTTC.

This clonotype was seen many times. This rearrangement joins TRBV7-9 to TRBJ2-5; D possibly corresponds to TRBD1 (5 bases). V dropped 4 bases and J dropped 5 bases, with 8 bases sitting between them. Germline CDR1 is SEHNR and CDR2 is FQNEAQ (reference sequence). This CDR3 spans 12 amino acids. In DNA form, the CDR3 reads TGTGCCAGCAGCTCCAGGGTGGAGACCCAGTACTTC. This sequence encodes CASSSRVETQYF.

A remark on this clonotype: A clone one base away is much larger, so this may be a read error. The chain combines TRBV5-6 with TRBJ1-6, with 7 positions matching TRBD1. CDR3 size: 15 residues. From germline, CDR1 is SGHDT and CDR2 YYEEEE. This CDR3 reads CASSIRDSSVSPLYF. DNA of the CDR3: TGTGCCAGCAGCATAAGGGACAGTTCCGTGTCACCCCTCTACTTT. The full variable domain, rest sourced from reference TRBV5-6 and TRBJ1-6, is DAGVTQSPTHLIKTRGQQVTLRCSPKSGHDTVSWYQQALGQGPQFIFQYYEEEERQRGNFPDRFSGHQFPNYSSELNVNALLLGDSALYLCASSIRDSSVSPLYFGNGTRLTVT.

This clonotype was observed many times. This rearrangement joins TRBV3-1 to TRBJ2-1; 8 positions agree with TRBD2. The ends lost 1 base at V and 12 bases at J; junction bases unmatched: 8. This CDR3 is 14 amino acids long. The germline CDR1 and CDR2 sequences are LGHDT and YNNKEL (reference sequence). The CDR3 DNA is TGTGCCAGCAGCCAAGGGGTAGCGGGACGAGGGCAGTTCTTC. Translation: CASSQGVAGRGQFF.

Many counts were recorded for this clonotype. CDR3 in DNA: TGTGCCAGCAGCTGGACTATCCTATCCTACGAGCAGTACTTC. Protein: CASSWTILSYEQYF. The gene calls are TRBV7-2 and TRBJ2-7, with D perhaps matching TRBD2 (6 bases). CDR3 length equals 14 residues. V shed 4 bases and J shed 1 base, with 11 bases lying between them. Germline V lookup: CDR1 SGHTA, CDR2 FQGNSA.

There are many counts of this clonotype. The chain joins TRBV20-1 to TRBJ1-5, with TRBD1 identical over 7 bases. Germline V gene data show CDR1 as DFQATT and CDR2 as SNEGSKA (reference sequence). V shed 6 bases and J 1 base; nucleotides not matched to a gene: 9. The CDR3 has 15 residues. The CDR3: CSAWGAGGSNQPQHF. CDR3 sequence (DNA): TGCAGTGCCTGGGGGGCAGGGGGAAGCAATCAGCCCCAGCATTTT.

This clonotype was observed many times. The chain has TRBV14 and TRBJ2-3; D is undetermined. CDR3 length: 13 amino acids. Germline lookup yields CDR1 SGHDN and CDR2 FVKESK. V was trimmed by 0 bases and J by 7 bases, leaving 8 bases between them. The CDR3 nucleotides are TGTGCCAGCAGCCAAGAAAATAGTAATACGCAGTATTTT. Its translation is CASSQENSNTQYF.

This clonotype occurred many times. V gene TRBV12-3 or TRBV12-4 combines with J gene TRBJ2-2, with D perhaps matching TRBD1 (6 bases). The CDR3 consists of 16 residues. The germline V and J ends were trimmed by 1 base and 3 bases, with 12 bases remaining between them. CDR3 residues: CASSLGHRVYTGELFF. Here the CDR3 DNA reads TGTGCCAGCAGTTTAGGCCACAGGGTCTACACCGGGGAGCTGTTTTTT.

This clonotype has at least ten counts. This chain uses TRBV5-6 with TRBJ2-2, with 11 bases matching TRBD2. Germline V gene lookup returns CDR1 SGHDT and CDR2 YYEEEE. The CDR3 runs to 15 residues. V shed 8 bases, J shed 3 bases, and the junction held 6 bases outside the gene matches. The CDR3 sequence is CASSLAGGYTGELFF. CDR3 nucleotide sequence: TGTGCCAGTTCCCTAGCGGGGGGTTACACCGGGGAGCTGTTTTTT.

This clonotype was picked up many times. The chain recombines TRBV29-1 with TRBJ2-5; D call uncertain. V was shortened by 3 bases and J by 2 bases, with 4 bases between the two germline ends. The CDR3 is made up of 11 amino acids. The V gene's germline CDR1 is SQVTM and CDR2 ANQGSEA. The CDR3 sequence is CSVEPQETQYF. CDR3 bases: TGCAGCGTTGAGCCTCAAGAGACCCAGTACTTC.

This chain uses TRBV19 with TRBJ1-4, with unresolved D. The germline V and J ends were trimmed by 5 bases and 6 bases, with 7 bases remaining between them. Germline values: CDR1 LNHDA, CDR2 SQIVND (reference sequence). The CDR3 is 12 amino acids. CDR3: CASSLADEKLFF. The CDR3 DNA reads as TGTGCCAGTAGTCTAGCTGATGAAAAACTGTTTTTT.